These 23 T cell receptor beta chains originate from one sample sequenced in a study of neurological immune-mediated disorders. TCRdb re-derived calls from the 5' RACE reads in MiXCR, one entry per CDR3 protein. The table shows about 55,000 distinct CDR3 sequences, with more than 3.5% occurring only once. The material sequenced was PBMCs. The receptors were gathered from a man in his 60s with multiple sclerosis.

This clonotype has only a few counts. This chain uses TRBV29-1 with TRBJ2-7; D not certain. The V end was cut by 4 bases, the J end by 6 bases, with 10 bases between. The CDR3 consists of 11 residues. Germline CDR1 is SQVTM and CDR2 is ANQGSEA. The CDR3 is CSVVGSAEQYF. The CDR3 DNA reads TGCAGCGTTGTTGGGTCTGCCGAGCAGTACTTC.

This clonotype was observed at least ten times. This chain links TRBV25-1 with TRBJ2-6; 11 positions agree with TRBD1. The CDR3 has 17 residues. Germline CDR1 and CDR2: MGHDK and SYGVNS. Trimming took 4 bases from V and 2 from J; bases not matched to a gene: 4. The CDR3 DNA reads TGTGCCAGCAGTGGTGGACAGGGGGCGGCTGGGGCCAACGTCCTGACTTTC. Its translation: CASSGGQGAAGANVLTF.

This clonotype was counted ten times or more. The chain is built from TRBV5-1 and TRBJ2-3, with D perhaps TRBD1 or TRBD2 (5 bases each). The CDR3 covers 19 residues. The germline V gene encodes CDR1 SGHRS and CDR2 YFSETQ. Between the trimmed V and J ends, which lost 0 bases and 1 base, there was a span of 21 bases. CDR3: CASSLALDGTSPRTDTQYF. In DNA form, the CDR3 reads TGCGCCAGCAGCTTGGCCCTAGATGGGACCTCACCCCGCACAGATACGCAGTATTTT.

This clonotype was picked up many times. The rearrangement links TRBV20-1 to TRBJ1-1; D is unresolved. The CDR3 is 18 amino acids. V lost 6 bases and J lost 2, with 28 bases in between. Germline V gene lookup returns CDR1 DFQATT and CDR2 SNEGSKA (reference sequence). The CDR3, as DNA: TGCAGTGCCCCTCTCGTGCGCCGGGGTGCCCTTGTCAACACTGAAGCTTTCTTT. This encodes CSAPLVRRGALVNTEAFF.

Points on this clonotype: Mismatch with germline at one junction end may stem from a read error. The chain links TRBV29-1 to TRBJ1-1; D gene unclear. CDR3 length equals 11 residues. The germline gives CDR1 SQVTM, CDR2 ANQGSEA. The CDR3 sequence is CSVVGGAEAFF. The DNA for the CDR3 is TGCAGCGTTGTGGGAGGAGCTGAGGCTTTCTTT.

This clonotype counts as medium-sized. This chain uses TRBV20-1 with TRBJ2-7; 9 bases are shared with TRBD1. The CDR3 totals 14 residues. CDR1 and CDR2 (germline): DFQATT, SNEGSKA (reference sequence). The CDR3 region has the DNA TGCGGCGTGACCGGGACAGGGACCCCCTACGAGCAGTACTTC. Residues: CGVTGTGTPYEQYF.

This clonotype showed up many times. The V call is TRBV10-1, the J call TRBJ1-1; D possibly corresponds to TRBD1 (5 bases). The CDR3 has 14 residues. Trimming stripped 3 bases from V and 0 bases from J, with 8 bases between. CDR1 WNHNN and CDR2 SYGVQD come from the germline V gene (reference sequence). The CDR3 DNA follows: TGCGCCAGCAGTGAAAAGGGGATGAACACTGAAGCTTTCTTT. It yields the protein CASSEKGMNTEAFF.

This clonotype has at least ten counts. The rearrangement joins TRBV6-5 to TRBJ1-1, with 9 bases matching TRBD1. CDR1 and CDR2 (germline): MNHEY, SVGAGI. The ends lost 5 bases at V and 7 bases at J; junction bases unmatched: 8. The CDR3 covers 14 residues. This chain's CDR3 is CASSPPGTGFEAFF. CDR3 sequence (DNA): TGTGCCAGCAGTCCTCCCGGGACAGGGTTTGAAGCTTTCTTT.

On this clonotype itself: This may stem from a read error, because a much larger clone lies one nucleotide away. The chain has TRBV28 and TRBJ1-1, with unresolved D. This CDR3 contains 12 residues. In germline, CDR1 is MDHEN, CDR2 SYDVKM. The CDR3 coding sequence is TGTGACAGCAGTTTGATGAACACTGAAGCTTTCTTT. Its translation is CDSSLMNTEAFF.

This clonotype was found many times. The CDR3 region is CASGRQGIHEQYF. CDR3 nucleotides: TGTGCCAGCGGCCGACAGGGGATCCACGAGCAGTACTTC. The V gene is TRBV5-6, the J gene TRBJ2-7; 8 bases agree with TRBD1. The germline CDR1 and CDR2 sequences are SGHDT and YYEEEE. The CDR3 has 13 residues. V lost 7 bases to trimming and J lost 5 bases; unmatched junction nucleotides: 8.

This clonotype was detected many times. The chain employs TRBV7-8 and TRBJ1-1; D remains unclear. V was cut by 5 bases and J by 1 base, with 20 bases left in between. Germline V lookup: CDR1 SGHVS, CDR2 FQNEAQ. There are 17 residues in the CDR3. CDR3 nucleotides: TGTGCCAGCAGCCCTTACCGACTGGCGCAAAAGAACACTGAAGCTTTCTTT. It encodes CASSPYRLAQKNTEAFF.

The sample holds many counts of this clonotype. The junction departs from the called germline gene at one end, perhaps through a read error. The genes are TRBV20-1 and TRBJ2-3; D is perhaps TRBD2 (6 bases). Germline CDR1 is DFQATT and CDR2 is SNEGSKA (reference sequence). The CDR3 is 13 residues long. CDR3 nucleotide sequence: TGCAGTGCTAGAGGCTGGGGACTCCGTGAAGACGAATTT. As protein: CSARGWGLREDEF.

This clonotype was recorded at least ten times. The rearrangement links TRBV20-1 to TRBJ1-4; the D gene is possibly TRBD1 (5 bases). Germline CDR1 DFQATT, CDR2 SNEGSKA (reference sequence). This CDR3 is built from 14 residues. V was trimmed by 2 bases and J by 12 bases, leaving 19 bases between them. The CDR3 nucleotides read TGCAGTGCTAGAAAGGGACTGACCCAAGAGGAACTGTTTTTT. Its protein is CSARKGLTQEELFF.

This clonotype was recorded many times. The chain is built from TRBV20-1 and TRBJ2-5; D tentatively fits TRBD1 or TRBD2 (6 bases each). This CDR3 is built from 13 residues. V was cut by 0 bases and J by 5 bases, with 10 bases left in between. CDR1 and CDR2 (germline): DFQATT, SNEGSKA (reference sequence). The DNA of the CDR3 is TGCAGTGCTAGAGATGGGGGGCGGGAGACCCAGTACTTC. Translating it yields CSARDGGRETQYF.

This clonotype was seen at least ten times. The chain couples TRBV7-8 to TRBJ1-2; tentative D call: TRBD1 (5 bases). This CDR3 has 14 residues. The germline V gene encodes CDR1 SGHVS and CDR2 FQNEAQ. Trimming took 2 bases from V and 2 from J, leaving 9 bases between them. The chain's CDR3 is CASSLREGNYGYTF. Here the CDR3 DNA reads TGTGCCAGCAGCTTAAGGGAGGGGAACTATGGCTACACCTTC.

This clonotype was detected ten times or more. The chain carries TRBV12-3 or TRBV12-4 and TRBJ1-2, with D possibly TRBD1 on 5 matching bases. CDR3 length equals 16 residues. Trimming left V 8 bases short and J 5 bases short, with 24 bases between. The CDR3 nucleotides read TGTGCCAGCCGCCTTTTGGGGCCATTAAGGACTTATGGCTACACCTTC. Translating it yields CASRLLGPLRTYGYTF.

This clonotype was seen ten or more times. The CDR3, as DNA: TGTGCCAGCAGACAGGGGGGCTACGAGCAGTACTTC. Residues: CASRQGGYEQYF. J is TRBJ2-7 and V is TRBV3-1, with 8 bases identical to TRBD1. This CDR3 is built from 12 residues. The trim removed 6 bases at V and 3 bases at J, leaving 1 base unmatched. Germline CDR1 reads LGHDT; CDR2 reads YNNKEL (reference sequence).

The sample holds many counts of this clonotype. The chain has TRBV20-1 and TRBJ1-1; D might be TRBD1 (6 bases). The V and J ends lost 3 bases and 10 bases respectively, with 24 bases between them. This CDR3 spans 15 amino acids. Germline CDR1 DFQATT, CDR2 SNEGSKA (reference sequence). The CDR3 region has the DNA TGCAGTGCTAGTGCCCTAAAAAGGGGGGAAGTCGGAGCTTTCTTT. Its protein product is CSASALKRGEVGAFF.

Many counts were recorded for this clonotype. The V and J genes are TRBV1 and TRBJ1-1. TRBV1 is designated a pseudogene. The CDR3 sequence is 14 residues long. The CDR3 is CTSSQESEVAEAFF. CDR3 in DNA: TGCACCAGCAGCCAAGAAAGTGAGGTAGCTGAAGCTTTCTTT.

This clonotype occurred many times. The chain has TRBV7-2 and TRBJ2-3, with 14 bases fitting TRBD2. Germline CDR1 is SGHTA and CDR2 is FQGNSA. V gave up 5 bases and J gave up 0 bases; unmatched junction bases: 1. This CDR3 is 16 amino acids long. The CDR3 bases are TGTGCCAGCAGCGGACTAGCGGGAGGTAGCACAGATACGCAGTATTTT. Translated, it gives CASSGLAGGSTDTQYF.

This clonotype came up many times. The rearrangement links TRBV29-1 to TRBJ1-2; D remains ambiguous. The germline gives CDR1 SQVTM, CDR2 ANQGSEA. This CDR3 contains 9 residues. Trimming cost V 5 bases and J 10 bases, with 8 bases left between them. CDR3 sequence (DNA): TGCAGCGTTTCGGATCTCTACACCTTC. It encodes CSVSDLYTF.

The table lists this clonotype with many counts. The genes are TRBV5-1 and TRBJ2-1, with D perhaps TRBD1 (6 bases). This CDR3 region has 13 residues. Germline CDR1 is SGHRS and CDR2 is YFSETQ. V was shortened by 3 bases and J by 6 bases, with 10 bases between the two germline ends. The CDR3 loop reads CASSWARGNEQFF. DNA of the CDR3: TGCGCCAGCAGCTGGGCCAGGGGCAATGAGCAGTTCTTC.

Many counts were recorded for this clonotype. The chain is built from TRBV20-1 and TRBJ2-5; D uncertain. The CDR3 sequence is 11 residues long. V shed 7 bases and J shed 2 bases, with 8 bases lying between them. Germline CDR1 is DFQATT and CDR2 is SNEGSKA (reference sequence). The CDR3 sequence: CSELLQETQYF. The CDR3 DNA sequence: TGCAGTGAACTCCTGCAAGAGACCCAGTACTTC.